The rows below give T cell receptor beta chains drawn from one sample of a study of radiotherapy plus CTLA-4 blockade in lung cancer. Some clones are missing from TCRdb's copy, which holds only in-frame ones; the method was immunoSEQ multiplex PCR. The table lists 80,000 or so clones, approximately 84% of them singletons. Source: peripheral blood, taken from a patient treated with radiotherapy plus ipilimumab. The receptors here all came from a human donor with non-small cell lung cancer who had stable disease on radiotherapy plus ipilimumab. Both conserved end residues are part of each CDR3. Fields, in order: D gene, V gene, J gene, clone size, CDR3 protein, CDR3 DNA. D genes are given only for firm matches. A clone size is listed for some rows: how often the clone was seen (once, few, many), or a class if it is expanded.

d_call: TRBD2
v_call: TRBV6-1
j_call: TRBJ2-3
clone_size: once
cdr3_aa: CASSRTSGNSDTQYF
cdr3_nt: TGTGCCAGCAGTAGGACTAGCGGGAACTCAGATACGCAGTATTTT

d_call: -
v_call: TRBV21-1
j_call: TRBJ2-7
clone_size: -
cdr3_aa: CASSPRAGDSYEQYF
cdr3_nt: TGTGCCAGCAGCCCCCGAGCGGGGGATTCCTACGAGCAGTACTTC

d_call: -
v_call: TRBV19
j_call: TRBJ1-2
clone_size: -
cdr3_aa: CASSIVRGADNYGYTF
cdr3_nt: TGTGCCAGTAGTATAGTTCGGGGGGCTGATAACTATGGCTACACCTTC

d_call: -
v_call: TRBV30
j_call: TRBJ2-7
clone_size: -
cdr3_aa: CAWTLGASEQYF
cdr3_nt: TGTGCCTGGACCCTTGGGGCAAGCGAGCAGTACTTC

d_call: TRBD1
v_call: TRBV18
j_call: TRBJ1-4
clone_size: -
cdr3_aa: CASSPGTGGTEKLFF
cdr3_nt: TGTGCCAGCTCACCGGGGACAGGGGGGACTGAAAAACTGTTTTTT

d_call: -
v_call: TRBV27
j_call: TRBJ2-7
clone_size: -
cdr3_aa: CASSFSFSYEQYF
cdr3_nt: TGTGCCAGCAGTTTCTCGTTCTCCTACGAGCAGTACTTC

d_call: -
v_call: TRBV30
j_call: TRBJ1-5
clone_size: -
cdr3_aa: CAWSAGVGNQPQHF
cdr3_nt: TGTGCCTGGAGCGCAGGGGTTGGCAATCAGCCCCAGCATTTT

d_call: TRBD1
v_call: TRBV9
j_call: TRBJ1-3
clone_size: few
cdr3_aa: CASSEGQGLANTIYF
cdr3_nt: TGTGCCAGCAGCGAGGGACAGGGGTTAGCAAACACCATATATTTT

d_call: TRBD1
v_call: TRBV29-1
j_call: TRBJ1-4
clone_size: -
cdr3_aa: CSAGQGAGEKLFF
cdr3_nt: TGCAGCGCCGGACAGGGGGCAGGGGAAAAACTGTTTTTT

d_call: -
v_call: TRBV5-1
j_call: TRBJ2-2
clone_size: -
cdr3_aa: CASSLTGGGGELFF
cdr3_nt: TGCGCCAGCAGCTTGACGGGTGGCGGCGGGGAGCTGTTTTTT

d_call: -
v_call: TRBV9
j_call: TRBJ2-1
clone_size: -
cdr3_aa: CASGSEQFF
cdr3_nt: TGTGCCAGCGGCAGTGAGCAGTTCTTC

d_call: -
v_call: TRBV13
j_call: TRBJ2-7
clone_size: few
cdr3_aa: CASSLWGGEQYF
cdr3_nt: TGTGCCAGCAGCTTATGGGGCGGAGAGCAGTACTTC

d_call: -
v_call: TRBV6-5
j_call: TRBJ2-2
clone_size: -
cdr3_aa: CASSYGAGVGGGELFF
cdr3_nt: TGTGCCAGCAGTTACGGTGCAGGGGTTGGAGGCGGGGAGCTGTTTTTT

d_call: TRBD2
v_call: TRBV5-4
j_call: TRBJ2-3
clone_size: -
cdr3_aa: CSGRGGSDTQYF
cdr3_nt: TGCAGCGGGCGGGGGGGTTCGGATACGCAGTATTTT

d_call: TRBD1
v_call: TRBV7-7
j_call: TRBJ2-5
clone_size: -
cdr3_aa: CASSRGRGETQYF
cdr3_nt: TGTGCCAGCAGCAGGGGGCGCGGGGAGACCCAGTACTTC

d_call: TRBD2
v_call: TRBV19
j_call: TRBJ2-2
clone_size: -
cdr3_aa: CASRVQRGRYTGELFF
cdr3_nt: TGTGCCAGTCGAGTCCAGCGGGGGAGATACACCGGGGAGCTGTTTTTT

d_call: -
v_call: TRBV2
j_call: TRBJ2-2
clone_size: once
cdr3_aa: CASRLSTGELFF
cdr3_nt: TGTGCCAGCAGACTGAGCACCGGGGAGCTGTTTTTT

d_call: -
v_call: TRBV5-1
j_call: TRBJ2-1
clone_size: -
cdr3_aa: CASSLARGGRDEQFF
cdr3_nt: TGCGCCAGCAGCTTGGCGAGGGGGGGCCGGGATGAGCAGTTCTTC

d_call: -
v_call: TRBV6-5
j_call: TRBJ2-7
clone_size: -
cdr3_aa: CASGALEGSYEQYF
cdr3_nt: TGTGCCAGCGGGGCTTTGGAGGGTTCCTACGAGCAGTACTTC

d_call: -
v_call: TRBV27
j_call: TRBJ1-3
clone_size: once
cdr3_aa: CASSFKGSGNTIYF
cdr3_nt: TGTGCCAGCAGTTTCAAGGGCTCTGGAAACACCATATATTTT

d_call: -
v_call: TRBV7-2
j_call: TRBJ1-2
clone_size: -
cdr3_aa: CASSWEGWDYGYTF
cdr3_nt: TGTGCCAGCAGCTGGGAGGGGTGGGACTATGGCTACACCTTC

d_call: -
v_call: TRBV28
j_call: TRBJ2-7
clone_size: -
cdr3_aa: CASSLSGYEQYF
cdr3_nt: TGTGCCAGCAGTTTAAGCGGATACGAGCAGTACTTC

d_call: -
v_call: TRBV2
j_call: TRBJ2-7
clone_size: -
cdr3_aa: CASMGASSYEQYF
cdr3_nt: TGTGCCAGCATGGGCGCCTCTTCCTACGAGCAGTACTTC

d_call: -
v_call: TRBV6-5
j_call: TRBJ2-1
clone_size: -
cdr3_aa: CASSYSIFRGEQFF
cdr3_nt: TGTGCCAGCAGTTACTCGATATTCCGGGGTGAGCAGTTCTTC

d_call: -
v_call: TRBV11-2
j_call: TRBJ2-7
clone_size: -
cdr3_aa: CASSLRGGQGRRYSYEQYF
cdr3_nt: TGTGCCAGCAGCTTAAGGGGGGGACAAGGCAGGAGATACTCCTACGAGCAGTACTTC

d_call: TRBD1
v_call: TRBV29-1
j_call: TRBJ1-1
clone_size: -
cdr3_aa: CSVLSPTGGEAFF
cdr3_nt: TGCAGCGTTCTCTCCCCGACAGGGGGTGAAGCTTTCTTT

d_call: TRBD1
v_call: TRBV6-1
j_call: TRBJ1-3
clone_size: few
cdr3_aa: CASSEGDRGGNTIYF
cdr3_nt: TGTGCCAGCAGTGAAGGGGACAGGGGTGGAAACACCATATATTTT

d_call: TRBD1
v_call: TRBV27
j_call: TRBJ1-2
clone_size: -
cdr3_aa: CASSPIRQGAWGYTF
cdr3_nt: TGTGCCAGCAGTCCCATCAGACAGGGGGCCTGGGGCTACACCTTC

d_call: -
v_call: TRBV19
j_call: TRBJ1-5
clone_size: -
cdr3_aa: CASSSRRRGPVKHF
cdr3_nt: TGTGCCAGTAGTTCCAGAAGAAGGGGCCCAGTTAAACATTTT

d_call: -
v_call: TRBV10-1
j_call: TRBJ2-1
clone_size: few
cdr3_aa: CASSTNLNRNEQFF
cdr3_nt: TGCGCCAGCAGTACAAATTTAAATAGGAATGAGCAGTTCTTC

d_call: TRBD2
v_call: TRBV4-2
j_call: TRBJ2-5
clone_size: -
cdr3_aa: CASSQGTSGGNQETQYF
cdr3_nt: TGTGCCAGCAGCCAAGGGACTAGCGGGGGAAACCAAGAGACCCAGTACTTC

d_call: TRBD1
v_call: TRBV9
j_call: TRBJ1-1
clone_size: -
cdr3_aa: CASSARQGANTEAFF
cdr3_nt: TGTGCCAGCAGCGCGCGCCAGGGGGCGAACACTGAAGCTTTCTTT